This TCR beta chain was identified during a study of vaccination effects on CD4 cells after COVID-19. Study-level points and caveats: By a late point after vaccination, infection- and vaccine-induced clones had shrunk markedly through clonal contraction.

With the ViraFEST assay, the study expanded antigen-specific CD4+ T cells using viral peptide pools, then sequenced them. A roughly 10-day culture period preceded the isolation of CD4+ T cells. Vaccine administered to participants consisted of two doses of either BNT162b2 or mRNA-1273. This CDR3 contains 14 residues. J gave up 4 bases and V 2 bases, and 3 bases lay outside the gene matches. The germline gives CDR1 LGHDT, CDR2 YNNKEL (reference sequence). This clone came up a few times. Its antigen is undetermined. Some clones are missing from TCRdb's copy, which holds only in-frame ones; the method was immunoSEQ multiplex PCR. The sample yields approximately 70,000 clones, about 80% seen once.

The source material was CD4+ T cells from PBMCs cultured with HCoV-OC43 spike peptides, sampled after COVID-19 vaccination. Indicated subset: HCoV-OC43 spike overlapping peptide pool stimulation. The gene calls are TRBV3-1 (or the pseudogene TRBV3-2) and TRBJ1-1, with 8 bases matching TRBD1. This TCR came from a human donor who received a COVID-19 vaccine. This CDR3 reads CASSQPGGGTEAFF. The CDR3 DNA reads TGTGCCAGCAGCCAACCAGGGGGCGGCACTGAAGCTTTCTTT.